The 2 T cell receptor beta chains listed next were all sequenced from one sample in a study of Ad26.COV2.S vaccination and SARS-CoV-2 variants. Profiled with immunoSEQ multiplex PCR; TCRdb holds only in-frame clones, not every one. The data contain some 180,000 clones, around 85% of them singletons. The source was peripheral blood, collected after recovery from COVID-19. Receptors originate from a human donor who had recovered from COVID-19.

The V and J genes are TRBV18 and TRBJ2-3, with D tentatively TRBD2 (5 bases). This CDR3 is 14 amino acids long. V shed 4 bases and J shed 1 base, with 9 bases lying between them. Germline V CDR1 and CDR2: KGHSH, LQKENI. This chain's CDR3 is CASSLGSRTDTQYF. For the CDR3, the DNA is TGTGCCAGCTCACTAGGGAGCCGCACAGATACGCAGTATTTT.

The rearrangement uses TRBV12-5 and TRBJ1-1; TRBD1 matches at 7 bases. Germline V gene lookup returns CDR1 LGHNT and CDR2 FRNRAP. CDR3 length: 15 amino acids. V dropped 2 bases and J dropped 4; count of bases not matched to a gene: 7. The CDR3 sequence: CASGLSRGLTTEAFF. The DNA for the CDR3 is TGTGCTAGTGGTTTGTCAAGGGGGCTAACCACTGAAGCTTTCTTT.